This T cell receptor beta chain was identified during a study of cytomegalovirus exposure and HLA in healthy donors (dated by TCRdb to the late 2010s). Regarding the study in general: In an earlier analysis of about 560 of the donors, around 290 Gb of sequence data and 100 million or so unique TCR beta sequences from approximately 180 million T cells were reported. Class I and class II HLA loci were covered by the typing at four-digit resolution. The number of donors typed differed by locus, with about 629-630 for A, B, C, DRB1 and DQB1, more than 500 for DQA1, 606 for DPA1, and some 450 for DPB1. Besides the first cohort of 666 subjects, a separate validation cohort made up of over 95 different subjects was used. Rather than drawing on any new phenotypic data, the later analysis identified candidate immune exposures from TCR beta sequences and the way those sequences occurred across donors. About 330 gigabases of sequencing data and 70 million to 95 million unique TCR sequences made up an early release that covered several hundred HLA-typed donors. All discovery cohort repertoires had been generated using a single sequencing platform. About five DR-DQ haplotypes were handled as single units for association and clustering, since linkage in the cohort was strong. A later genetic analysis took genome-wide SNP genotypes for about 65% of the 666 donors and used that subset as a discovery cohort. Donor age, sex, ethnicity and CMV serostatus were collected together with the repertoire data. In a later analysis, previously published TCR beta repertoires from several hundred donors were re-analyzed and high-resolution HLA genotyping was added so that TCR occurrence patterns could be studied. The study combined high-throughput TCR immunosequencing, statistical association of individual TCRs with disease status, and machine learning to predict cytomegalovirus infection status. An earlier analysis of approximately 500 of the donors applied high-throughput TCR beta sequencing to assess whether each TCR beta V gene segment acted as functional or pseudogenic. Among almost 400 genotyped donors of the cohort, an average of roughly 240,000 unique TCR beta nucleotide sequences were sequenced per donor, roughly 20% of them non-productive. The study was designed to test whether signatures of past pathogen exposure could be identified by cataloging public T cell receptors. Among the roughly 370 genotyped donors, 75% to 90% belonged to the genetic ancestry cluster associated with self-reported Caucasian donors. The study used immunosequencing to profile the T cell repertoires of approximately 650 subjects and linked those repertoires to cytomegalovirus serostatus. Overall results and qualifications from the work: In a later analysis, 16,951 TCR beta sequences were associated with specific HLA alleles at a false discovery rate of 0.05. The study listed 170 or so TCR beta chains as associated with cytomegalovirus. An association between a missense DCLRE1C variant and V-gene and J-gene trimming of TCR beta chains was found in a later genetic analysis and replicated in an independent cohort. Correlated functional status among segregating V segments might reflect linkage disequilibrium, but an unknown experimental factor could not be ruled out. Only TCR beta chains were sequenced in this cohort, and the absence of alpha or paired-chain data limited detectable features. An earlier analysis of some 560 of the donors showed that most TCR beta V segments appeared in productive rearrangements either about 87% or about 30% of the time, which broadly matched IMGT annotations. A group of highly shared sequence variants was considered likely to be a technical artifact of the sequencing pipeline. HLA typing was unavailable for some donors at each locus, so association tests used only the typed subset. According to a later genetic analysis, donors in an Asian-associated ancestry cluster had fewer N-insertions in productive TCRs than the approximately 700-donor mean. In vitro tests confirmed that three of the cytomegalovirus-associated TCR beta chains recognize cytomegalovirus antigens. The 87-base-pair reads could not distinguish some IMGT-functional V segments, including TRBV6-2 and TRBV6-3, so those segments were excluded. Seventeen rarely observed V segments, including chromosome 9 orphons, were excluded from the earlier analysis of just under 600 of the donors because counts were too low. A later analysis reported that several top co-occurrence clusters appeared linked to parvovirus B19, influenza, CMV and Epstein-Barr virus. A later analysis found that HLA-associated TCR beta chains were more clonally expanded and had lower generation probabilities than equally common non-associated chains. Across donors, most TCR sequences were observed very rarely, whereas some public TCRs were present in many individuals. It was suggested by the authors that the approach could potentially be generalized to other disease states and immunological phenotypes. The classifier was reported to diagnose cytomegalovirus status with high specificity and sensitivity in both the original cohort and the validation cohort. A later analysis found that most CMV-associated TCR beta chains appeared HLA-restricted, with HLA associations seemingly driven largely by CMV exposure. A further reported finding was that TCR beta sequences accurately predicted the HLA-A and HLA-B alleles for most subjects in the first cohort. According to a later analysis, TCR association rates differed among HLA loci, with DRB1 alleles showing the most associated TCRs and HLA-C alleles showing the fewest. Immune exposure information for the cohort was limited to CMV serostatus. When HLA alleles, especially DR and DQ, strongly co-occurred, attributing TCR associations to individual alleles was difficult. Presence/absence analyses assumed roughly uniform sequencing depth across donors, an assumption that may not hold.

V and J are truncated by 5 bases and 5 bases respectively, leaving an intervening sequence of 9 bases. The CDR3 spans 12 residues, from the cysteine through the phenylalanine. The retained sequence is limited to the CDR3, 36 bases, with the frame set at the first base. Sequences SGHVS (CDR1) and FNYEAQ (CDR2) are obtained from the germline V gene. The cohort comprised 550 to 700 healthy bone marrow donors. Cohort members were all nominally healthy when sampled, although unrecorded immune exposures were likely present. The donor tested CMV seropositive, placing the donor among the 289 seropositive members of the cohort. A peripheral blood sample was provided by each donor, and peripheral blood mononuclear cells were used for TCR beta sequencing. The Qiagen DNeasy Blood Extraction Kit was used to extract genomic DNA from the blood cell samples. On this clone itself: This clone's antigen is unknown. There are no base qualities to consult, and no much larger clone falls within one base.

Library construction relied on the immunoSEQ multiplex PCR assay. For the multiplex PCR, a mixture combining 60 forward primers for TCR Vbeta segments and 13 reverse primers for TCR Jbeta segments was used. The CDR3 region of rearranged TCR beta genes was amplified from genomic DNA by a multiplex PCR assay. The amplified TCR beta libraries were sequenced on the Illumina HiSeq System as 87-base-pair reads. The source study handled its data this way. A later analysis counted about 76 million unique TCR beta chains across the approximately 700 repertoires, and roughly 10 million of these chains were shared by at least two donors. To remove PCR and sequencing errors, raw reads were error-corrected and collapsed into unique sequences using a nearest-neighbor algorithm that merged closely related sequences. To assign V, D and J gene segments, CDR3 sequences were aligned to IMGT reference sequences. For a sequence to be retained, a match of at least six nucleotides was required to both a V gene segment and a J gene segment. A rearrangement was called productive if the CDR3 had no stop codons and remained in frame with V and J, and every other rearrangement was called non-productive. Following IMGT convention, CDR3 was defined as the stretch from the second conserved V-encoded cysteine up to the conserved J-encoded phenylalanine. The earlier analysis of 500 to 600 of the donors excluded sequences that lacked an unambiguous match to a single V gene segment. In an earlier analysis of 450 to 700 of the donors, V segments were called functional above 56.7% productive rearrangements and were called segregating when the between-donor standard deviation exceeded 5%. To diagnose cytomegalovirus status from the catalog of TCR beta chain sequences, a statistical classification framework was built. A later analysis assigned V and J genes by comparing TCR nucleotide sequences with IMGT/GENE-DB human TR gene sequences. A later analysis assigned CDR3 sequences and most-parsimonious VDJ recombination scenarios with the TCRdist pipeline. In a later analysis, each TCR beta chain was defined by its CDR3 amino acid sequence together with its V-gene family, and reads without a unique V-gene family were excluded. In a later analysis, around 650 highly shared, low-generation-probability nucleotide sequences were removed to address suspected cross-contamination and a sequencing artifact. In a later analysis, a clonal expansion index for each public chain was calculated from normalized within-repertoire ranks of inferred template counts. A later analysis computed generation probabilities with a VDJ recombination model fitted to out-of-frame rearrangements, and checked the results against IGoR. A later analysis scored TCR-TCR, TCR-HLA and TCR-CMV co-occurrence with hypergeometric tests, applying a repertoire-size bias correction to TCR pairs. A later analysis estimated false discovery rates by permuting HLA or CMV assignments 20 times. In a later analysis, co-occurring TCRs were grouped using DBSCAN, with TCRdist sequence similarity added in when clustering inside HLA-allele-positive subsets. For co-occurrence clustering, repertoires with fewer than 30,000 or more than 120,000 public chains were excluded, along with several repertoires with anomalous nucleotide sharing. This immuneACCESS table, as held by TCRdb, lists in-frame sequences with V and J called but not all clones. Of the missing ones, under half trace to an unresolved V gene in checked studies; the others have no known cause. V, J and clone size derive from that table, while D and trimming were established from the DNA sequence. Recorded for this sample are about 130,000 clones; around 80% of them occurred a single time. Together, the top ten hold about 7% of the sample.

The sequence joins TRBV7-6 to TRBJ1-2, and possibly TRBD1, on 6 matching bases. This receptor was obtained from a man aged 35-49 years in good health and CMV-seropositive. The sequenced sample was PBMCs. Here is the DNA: TGTGCCAGCAGCCAGCAGGGGTATGGCTACACCTTC. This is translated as CASSQQGYGYTF. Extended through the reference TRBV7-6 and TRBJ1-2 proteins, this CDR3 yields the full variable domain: GAGVSQSPRYKVTKRGQDVALRCDPISGHVSLYWYRQALGQGPEFLTYFNYEAQQDKSGLPNDRFSAERPEGSISTLTIQRTEQRDSAMYRCASSQQGYGYTFGSGTRLTVV.